The 16 T cell receptor beta chains given below trace back to one sample, sequenced in a study of T cell responses to AZD1222 COVID-19 vaccine. The protocol was immunoSEQ multiplex PCR, while the TCRdb copy is restricted to in-frame clones and leaves out a portion. Of some 30,000 clones listed, approximately 86% are singletons. The specimen comprised peripheral blood, sampled on day 0 of AZD1222 vaccination. These receptors all come from an adult in good health.

J is TRBJ1-6 and V is TRBV28; tentatively, D is TRBD1 (5 bases). The CDR3 length is 14 residues. The germline gives CDR1 MDHEN, CDR2 SYDVKM. V shed 4 bases and J shed 6 bases, with 10 bases lying between them. The CDR3 here is CASSSGTVNSPLHF. Here the CDR3 DNA reads TGTGCCAGCAGTTCCGGGACGGTTAATTCACCCCTCCACTTT. Supplemented by reference TRBV28 and TRBJ1-6, the full variable domain reads DVKVTQSSRYLVKRTGEKVFLECVQDMDHENMFWYRQDPGLGLRLIYFSYDVKMKEKGDIPEGYSVSREKKERFSLILESASTNQTSMYLCASSSGTVNSPLHFGNGTRLTVT.

This chain joins TRBV18 and TRBJ1-3; possibly TRBD1 for D (5 bases). The CDR3 sequence is 16 residues long. V shed 4 bases and J shed 0 bases, with 13 bases lying between them. Germline-derived CDR1 and CDR2 are KGHSH and LQKENI. CDR3 coding DNA: TGTGCCAGCTCACTTGGGACGGGGAGCTCTGGAAACACCATATATTTT. This translates into CASSLGTGSSGNTIYF.

The CDR3 loop reads CASSFRGANEKLFF. The DNA for the CDR3 is TGTGCCAGCAGTTTTAGAGGCGCTAATGAAAAACTGTTTTTT. The genes are TRBV28 and TRBJ1-4; D is unclear. The CDR3 length is 14 residues. Germline loops: CDR1 MDHEN, CDR2 SYDVKM. The V end was cut by 3 bases, the J end by 3 bases, with 8 bases between.

The chain is built from TRBV6-5 and TRBJ2-1; D ambiguous. V lost 6 bases to trimming and J lost 0 bases, with 12 bases between them. The CDR3 contains 15 residues. Germline values: CDR1 MNHEY, CDR2 SVGAGI. For the CDR3, the DNA is TGTGCCAGCAGGGGAACAGCGAACTCCTACAATGAGCAGTTCTTC. Translating it yields CASRGTANSYNEQFF.

This clone was seen only a few times. The CDR3 here is CASSPGTGRAEAFF. CDR3 sequence (DNA): TGCGCCAGCAGCCCCGGGACAGGGAGGGCTGAAGCTTTCTTT. V is TRBV5-1 and J is TRBJ1-1; the match to TRBD1 covers 9 bases. Unmatched junction bases numbered 7, after V lost 4 bases and J lost 6 bases. The CDR3 is 14 amino acids. CDR1 and CDR2 from the germline V gene are SGHRS and YFSETQ.

The gene calls are TRBV30 and TRBJ1-2; no definite D call. The CDR3 contains 14 residues. With 2 bases removed from V and 8 bases from J, the gap between germline ends came to 18 bases. Germline V gene lookup returns CDR1 GTSNPN and CDR2 SVGIG (reference sequence). The CDR3 DNA reads as TGTGCCTGGAGTAGATCCCAAACGGGTGACGGCTACACCTTC. It yields the protein CAWSRSQTGDGYTF.

The chain has TRBV15 and TRBJ2-2; TRBD2 might be the D (5 bases). The CDR3 runs 15 residues. V lost 1 base and J 6 bases, leaving 12 bases between the germline ends. Germline V lookup: CDR1 LNHNV, CDR2 YYDKDF (reference sequence). The CDR3: CATSRAGVGAGELFF. As DNA, the CDR3 is TGTGCCACCAGCAGAGCAGGAGTCGGGGCCGGGGAGCTGTTTTTT.

A single count supports this clone. The J gene is TRBJ2-5, the V gene TRBV6-5; 10 nucleotides align to TRBD2. CDR1 and CDR2 from the germline V gene are MNHEY and SVGAGI. J was trimmed by 2 bases and V by 2 bases; bases with no gene match: 5. CDR3 length equals 16 residues. The CDR3 DNA follows: TGTGCCAGCAGTTACCTAAGCGGGGGGGAACAAGAGACCCAGTACTTC. Its translation: CASSYLSGGEQETQYF.

This chain uses TRBV25-1 with TRBJ1-3; D possibly corresponds to TRBD1 (5 bases). This CDR3 is 14 amino acids long. Trimming pared 8 bases from V and 3 bases from J, leaving 14 bases between. Per germline, CDR1 MGHDK and CDR2 SYGVNS. The CDR3 DNA reads as TGTGCCAGCGGGGAATACGGGGGTGGAAACACCATATATTTT. Its protein is CASGEYGGGNTIYF.

The chain combines TRBV27 with TRBJ2-7; D is possibly TRBD2 (6 bases). This CDR3 has 14 amino acids. The germline CDR1 and CDR2 sequences are MNHEY and SMNVEV (reference sequence). Between the trimmed V and J ends, which lost 3 bases and 0 bases, there was a span of 9 bases. CDR3 DNA: TGTGCCAGCAGTTTCGGGGACTCCTCCTACGAGCAGTACTTC. Protein sequence: CASSFGDSSYEQYF.

This clone has more than one count but fewer than ten. This chain uses TRBV28 with TRBJ1-4; D gene uncertain. Looked up from germline, CDR1 is MDHEN and CDR2 is SYDVKM. This CDR3 has 14 amino acids. The ends were cut back, 3 bases at V and 8 bases at J, with 13 bases in the middle. The CDR3 DNA reads as TGTGCCAGCAGTTTGCTAAGGGTTGAAGAAAAACTGTTTTTT. Translating gives CASSLLRVEEKLFF.

This chain links TRBV9 with TRBJ2-7; the match to TRBD2 covers 13 bases. V trimming: 0 bases; J trimming: 5 bases; junction bases outside the gene matches: 5. CDR3 length: 16 amino acids. Germline values: CDR1 SGDLS, CDR2 YYNGEE. This CDR3 reads CASSVARTSGSHEQYF. The DNA for the CDR3 is TGTGCCAGCAGCGTAGCTAGGACTAGCGGGAGCCACGAGCAGTACTTC.

The rearrangement links TRBV27 to TRBJ1-1; D is undetermined. The CDR3 is made up of 13 amino acids. V shed 3 bases and J shed 3 bases, with 8 bases lying between them. CDR1 and CDR2 (germline): MNHEY, SMNVEV (reference sequence). CDR3 in DNA: TGTGCCAGCAGTTTCGGGGAGGACACTGAAGCTTTCTTT. The encoded protein is CASSFGEDTEAFF.

The chain links TRBV5-4 to TRBJ2-1; TRBD1 agrees at 9 bases. J gave up 0 bases and V 0 bases, and 7 bases lay outside the gene matches. Germline-derived CDR1 and CDR2 are SGHNT and YYREEE (reference sequence). The CDR3 loop spans 18 amino acids. CDR3 nucleotide sequence: TGTGCCAGCAGCTTGGTAGGGACAGGGTCTAGCTCCTACAATGAGCAGTTCTTC. As protein: CASSLVGTGSSSYNEQFF.

This clone was recorded once. The gene calls are TRBV11-2 and TRBJ2-3; D may be TRBD1 (6 bases). The CDR3 consists of 14 residues. V shed 6 bases and J shed 5 bases, with 15 bases lying between them. In germline, CDR1 is SGHAT, CDR2 FQNNGV. CDR3 sequence: CASREQGYGDTQYF. The CDR3 DNA reads TGTGCCAGCAGGGAACAGGGTTATGGAGATACGCAGTATTTT. Full variable domain (remainder filled in from reference TRBV11-2 and TRBJ2-3): EAGVAQSPRYKIIEKRQSVAFWCNPISGHATLYWYQQILGQGPKLLIQFQNNGVVDDSQLPKDRFSAERLKGVDSTLKIQPAKLEDSAVYLCASREQGYGDTQYFGPGTRLTVL.

The chain joins TRBV25-1 to TRBJ2-7, with D tentatively TRBD2 (6 bases). CDR1 is MGHDK and CDR2 is SYGVNS in the germline V gene. V was shortened by 5 bases and J by 3 bases, with 17 bases between the two germline ends. This CDR3 comprises 15 residues. The CDR3 is CASSSSGRESYEQYF. As DNA, the CDR3 is TGTGCCAGCAGTTCCTCAGGACGGGAGAGCTACGAGCAGTACTTC.